This TCR beta chain was sequenced for a study of cytomegalovirus exposure and HLA in healthy donors (dated by TCRdb to 2015 to 2018). Regarding the research as a whole: An earlier analysis of some 600 of the donors reported around 280 Gb of sequence data and 90 million to 120 million unique TCR beta sequences obtained from about 200 million T cells. A separate validation cohort of roughly 120 different subjects was used in addition to the roughly 670-subject first cohort. Donor age, sex, ethnicity and CMV serostatus were compiled alongside the repertoire data. HLA typing covered class I and class II loci at four-digit resolution. The study combined high-throughput TCR immunosequencing, statistical association of individual TCRs with disease status, and machine learning to predict cytomegalovirus infection status. An earlier analysis of several hundred of the donors applied high-throughput TCR beta sequencing to assess whether each TCR beta V gene segment acted as functional or pseudogenic. Around 320 gigabases of sequencing data and tens of millions of unique TCR sequences were included in an early release covering 550 to 650 HLA-typed donors. Of the roughly 400 genotyped donors, approximately 82% fell in the genetic ancestry cluster associated with self-reported Caucasian donors. In a later analysis, previously published TCR beta repertoires from several hundred donors were re-analyzed and high-resolution HLA genotyping was added so that TCR occurrence patterns could be studied. In a later genetic analysis, genome-wide SNP genotypes for about three fifths of the roughly 670 donors were used, and that subset was treated as a discovery cohort. The study was designed to test whether signatures of past pathogen exposure could be identified by cataloging public T cell receptors. Because of strong linkage in the cohort, roughly five DR-DQ haplotypes were treated as single units for association and clustering. In the later analysis, no new phenotypic data were used to find candidate immune exposures; instead, reliance was placed on TCR beta sequences and their occurrence across donors. Every repertoire in the discovery cohort had been generated on one and the same sequencing platform. On average, around 240,000 unique TCR beta nucleotide sequences were sequenced per donor among some 430 genotyped donors of the cohort, with roughly 18% of those sequences being non-productive. The number of typed donors differed by locus: roughly 629-640 for A, B, C, DRB1 and DQB1; approximately 530 for DQA1; approximately 600 for DPA1; and some 430 for DPB1. Using immunosequencing, the study profiled T cell repertoires from 640 or so subjects and related those repertoires to cytomegalovirus serostatus.

Relative to germline, V is 6 bases shorter and J is 3 bases shorter, with 15 bases between their ends. The germline V gene encodes CDR1 SNHLY and CDR2 FYNNEI. From cysteine to phenylalanine, the CDR3 is 14 amino acids long. Solely the CDR3 DNA is kept, with 42 bases framed from the first base. The library was obtained by the immunoSEQ multiplex PCR assay. A mixture of 60 forward primers for TCR Vbeta segments and 13 reverse primers for TCR Jbeta segments was used in the multiplex PCR. The CDR3 region of rearranged TCR beta genes was amplified from genomic DNA by a multiplex PCR assay. On the Illumina HiSeq System, the amplified TCR beta libraries were sequenced as 87-base-pair reads. Regarding the original processing steps: In a later analysis, some 80 million unique TCR beta chains were counted across the roughly 610 repertoires, and roughly 11 million of these chains were shared by at least two donors. Raw reads were error-corrected and collapsed into unique sequences by a nearest-neighbor algorithm in which closely related sequences were merged to remove PCR and sequencing errors. To assign V, D and J gene segments, CDR3 sequences were aligned to IMGT reference sequences. Each retained sequence needed at least a six-nucleotide match to both a V gene segment and a J gene segment. Rearrangements were classified as productive when the CDR3 lacked stop codons and remained in frame with V and J, and all other rearrangements were classified as non-productive. Following IMGT convention, CDR3 was defined as the stretch from the second conserved V-encoded cysteine up to the conserved J-encoded phenylalanine. In an earlier analysis of 500 to 650 of the donors, sequences lacking an unambiguous match to a single V gene segment were excluded. In an earlier analysis of 587 of the donors, V segments were called functional above 56.7% productive rearrangements and were called segregating when the between-donor standard deviation exceeded 5%. To diagnose cytomegalovirus status from the catalog of TCR beta chain sequences, a statistical classification framework was built. In a later analysis, V and J genes were assigned by comparing TCR nucleotide sequences against IMGT/GENE-DB human TR gene sequences. In a later analysis, CDR3 sequences and most-parsimonious VDJ recombination scenarios were assigned using the TCRdist pipeline. A later analysis defined each TCR beta chain by its CDR3 amino acid sequence plus V-gene family, and excluded reads lacking a unique V-gene family. In a later analysis, nearly 600 highly shared, low-generation-probability nucleotide sequences were removed to address suspected cross-contamination and a sequencing artifact. In a later analysis, a clonal expansion index for each public chain was calculated from normalized within-repertoire ranks of inferred template counts. A later analysis computed generation probabilities with a VDJ recombination model fitted to out-of-frame rearrangements, and checked the results against IGoR. A later analysis scored TCR-TCR, TCR-HLA and TCR-CMV co-occurrence with hypergeometric tests, applying a repertoire-size bias correction to TCR pairs. A later analysis estimated false discovery rates by permuting HLA or CMV assignments 20 times. A later analysis grouped co-occurring TCRs with DBSCAN, adding TCRdist sequence similarity when clustering within HLA-allele-positive subsets. Co-occurrence clustering excluded repertoires with fewer than 30,000 or more than 120,000 public chains, plus five with anomalous nucleotide sharing. The table was pulled from immuneACCESS by TCRdb, which kept in-frame rearrangements only. Such tables lose some clones; where checked, under half of the loss comes from unresolved V genes, and the rest has no known cause. The V and J calls and the clone size are those of that table, but D and trimming were determined from the DNA. This sample has approximately 75,000 clones in its table, and 74% of those were observed once. Roughly 10% of the sample is taken by the ten largest.

General findings and caveats noted by the study authors: In a later genetic analysis, fewer N-insertions in productive TCRs were reported among donors in an Asian-associated ancestry cluster than the roughly 640-donor mean. While some public TCRs were present in many individuals, most TCR sequences turned up only very rarely across donors. Cytomegalovirus status was reported to be diagnosed by the classifier with high specificity and sensitivity in both the original and validation cohorts. An earlier analysis of approximately 570 of the donors showed that most TCR beta V segments appeared in productive rearrangements either about 87% or about 30% of the time, which broadly matched IMGT annotations. The authors suggested that the approach could potentially be extended to other disease states and immunological phenotypes. A later analysis found that HLA-associated TCR beta chains were more clonally expanded and had lower generation probabilities than equally common non-associated chains. Over 15 rarely observed V segments, including chromosome 9 orphons, were excluded from the earlier analysis of some 590 of the donors because counts were too low. The cohort was sequenced for TCR beta chains only, and without alpha or paired-chain data the features that could be detected were limited. A later genetic analysis associated a missense DCLRE1C variant with V-gene and J-gene trimming of TCR beta chains, and an independent cohort replicated the association. A later analysis found that TCR association rates varied across HLA loci, with DRB1 alleles showing the most associated TCRs and HLA-C alleles the fewest. A cluster of highly shared sequence variants was judged likely to be a technical artifact of the sequencing pipeline. Most CMV-associated TCR beta chains appeared to be HLA-restricted in a later analysis, and the HLA associations seemed to be driven largely by CMV exposure. Roughly uniform sequencing depth across donors was assumed in presence/absence analyses, although this assumption may not hold. In a later analysis, several top co-occurrence clusters were reported to appear linked to parvovirus B19, influenza, CMV and Epstein-Barr virus. A further reported finding was that TCR beta sequences accurately predicted the HLA-A and HLA-B alleles for most subjects in the first cohort. Strong co-occurrence of HLA alleles, especially DR and DQ, made assigning TCR associations to individual alleles difficult. Immune exposure information for the cohort was limited to CMV serostatus. Some IMGT-functional V segments, including TRBV6-2 and TRBV6-3, could not be told apart with the 87-base-pair reads, so those segments were excluded. In a later analysis, about 17,000 TCR beta sequences were associated with specific HLA alleles at a false discovery rate of 0.05. Because some donors lacked HLA typing at each locus, the association tests relied only on the typed subset. In the study, approximately 160 TCR beta chains were listed as associated with cytomegalovirus. A few of the identified cytomegalovirus-associated TCR beta chains were confirmed in vitro to be specific for cytomegalovirus antigens. Linkage disequilibrium might explain the correlated functional status among segregating V segments, but an unknown experimental factor could not be ruled out.

On this clone: Its antigen specificity is not known. Nothing much larger sits one base from this clone, and base qualities are not available.

The cohort consisted of some 670 healthy bone marrow donors. At the time of sampling, all cohort members were nominally healthy, though unrecorded immune exposures were likely present. The donor was CMV seropositive and belonged to the group of 270 or so seropositive cohort members. Each donor provided a peripheral blood sample, and peripheral blood mononuclear cells were used for TCR beta sequencing. The Qiagen DNeasy Blood Extraction Kit was used to extract genomic DNA from the blood cell samples. Specimen: PBMCs. This clonotype was sampled from a woman in her sixties or seventies in good health and CMV-seropositive. The chain is encoded by TRBV2 joined to TRBJ2-7; TRBD2 could be the D gene, as 6 bases match. The CDR3 is CASRSPLAVYEQYF. The sequenced DNA is TGTGCCAGCAGGAGCCCACTAGCTGTCTACGAGCAGTACTTC.